One and the same sample provided the 17 T cell receptor beta chains below, sequenced in a study of CD8 T cells in Susac syndrome. Random hexamers were used to reverse transcribe about 0.5 to 1 ug of RNA. TCRdb reprocessed the immunoSEQ multiplex PCR reads via MiXCR and lists one record per CDR3 protein. This table holds a few hundred thousand distinct CDR3 sequences, roughly 96% found once. The sample comprised CD4+ T cells from PBMCs. The source is a human donor with multiple sclerosis.

This clonotype was seen a single time. The chain recombines TRBV4-2 with TRBJ1-2, with D possibly being TRBD1 (5 bases). V was clipped by 1 base and J by 8 bases, with 17 bases between them. The CDR3 runs to 15 residues. In germline, CDR1 is LGHNA, CDR2 YNFKEQ. The CDR3 coding sequence is TGTGCCAGCAGCCAAGGGGACGGCGTCAAATACGGCTACACCTTC. This codes for CASSQGDGVKYGYTF.

This clonotype occurred once. The chain uses TRBV6-2 or TRBV6-3 and TRBJ1-5; 9 bases fit TRBD1. Per the germline V gene, CDR1 is MNHEY and CDR2 is SVGEGT. This CDR3 has 16 residues. V lost 2 bases and J lost 7; bases outside the gene matches: 9. The CDR3 DNA reads TGTGCCAGCAGTTACCTCGGACAGGGGCAGGGGCAGCCCCAGCATTTT. Its translation: CASSYLGQGQGQPQHF.

The count of this clonotype is one. The chain joins TRBV20-1 to TRBJ2-3; maybe TRBD2 (6 bases). This CDR3 contains 15 residues. V lost 0 bases and J lost 2, with 12 bases in between. CDR1 is DFQATT and CDR2 is SNEGSKA in the germline V gene (reference sequence). This chain's CDR3 is CSARDTKRATDTQYF. CDR3 DNA: TGCAGTGCTAGAGATACTAAGCGGGCCACAGATACGCAGTATTTT.

The gene calls are TRBV19 and TRBJ2-1, with 9 bases that match TRBD1. The CDR3 is 16 residues long. Unmatched junction bases numbered 5, after V lost 5 bases and J lost 0 bases. The germline gives CDR1 LNHDA, CDR2 SQIVND (reference sequence). The CDR3 DNA sequence: TGTGCCAGTAGTGGCGGGACAGGGAGCTCCTACAATGAGCAGTTCTTC. It encodes CASSGGTGSSYNEQFF.

This chain uses TRBV29-1 with TRBJ2-1; TRBD1 is a possible D gene (6 bases). CDR1 SQVTM and CDR2 ANQGSEA come from the germline V gene. This CDR3 comprises 13 residues. Trimming removed 1 base at V and 2 bases at J, with 6 bases between. CDR3 sequence reads: CSVEGTAYNEQFF. Here the CDR3 DNA reads TGCAGCGTTGAAGGGACAGCCTACAATGAGCAGTTCTTC.

The chain couples TRBV7-6 to TRBJ1-1; 8 bases line up with TRBD1. The CDR3 loop spans 15 amino acids. From germline, CDR1 is SGHVS and CDR2 FNYEAQ. The V and J ends lost 4 bases and 5 bases, in that order; junction bases with no gene match: 9. CDR3 protein: CASSSFQGARTEAFF. The DNA for the CDR3 is TGTGCCAGCAGCTCCTTTCAGGGGGCGCGGACTGAAGCTTTCTTT. Combining the CDR3 with reference TRBV7-6 and TRBJ1-1 gives the whole variable domain GAGVSQSPRYKVTKRGQDVALRCDPISGHVSLYWYRQALGQGPEFLTYFNYEAQQDKSGLPNDRFSAERPEGSISTLTIQRTEQRDSAMYRCASSSFQGARTEAFFGQGTRLTVV.

CDR3 residues: CSAPLAGGETQYF. The CDR3 DNA is TGCAGTGCCCCTTTAGCGGGAGGTGAGACCCAGTACTTC. V and J are TRBV20-1 and TRBJ2-5; 10 bases are shared with TRBD2. V lost 6 bases to trimming and J lost 5 bases; unmatched junction nucleotides: 6. Germline V gene lookup returns CDR1 DFQATT and CDR2 SNEGSKA (reference sequence). CDR3 length: 13 amino acids.

The V and J genes are TRBV3-1 and TRBJ2-7; D is possibly TRBD1 or TRBD2 (6 bases each). The CDR3 is made up of 15 amino acids. CDR1 is LGHDT, CDR2 YNNKEL, per germline (reference sequence). The V end was cut by 3 bases, the J end by 2 bases, with 14 bases between. The CDR3 reads CASSQQWGDTYEQYF. The CDR3 region has the DNA TGTGCCAGCAGCCAGCAATGGGGGGACACCTACGAGCAGTACTTC.

The V gene is TRBV30, the J gene TRBJ2-3; D uncertain. The CDR3 has 13 residues. CDR1 is GTSNPN, CDR2 SVGIG, per germline (reference sequence). V lost 1 base, J lost 2 bases, and 7 bases lay in between. The CDR3 loop is CAWSASDTDTQYF. DNA of the CDR3: TGTGCCTGGAGTGCGAGCGACACAGATACGCAGTATTTT.

CDR3 sequence: CATISDSYGYTF. The CDR3 DNA follows: TGTGCCACCATCAGTGATTCCTATGGCTACACCTTC. The chain joins TRBV19 to TRBJ1-2; D remains unclear. The ends were cut back, 10 bases at V and 4 bases at J, with 13 bases in the middle. The germline V gene has CDR1 LNHDA and CDR2 SQIVND (reference sequence). The CDR3 is made up of 12 amino acids.

V is TRBV25-1 and J is TRBJ1-1; TRBD1 matches 7 bases. The length of the CDR3 is 18 residues. Losses at the gene ends were 8 bases for V and 0 bases for J; bases not matched to a gene: 18. Germline loops: CDR1 MGHDK, CDR2 SYGVNS. The CDR3 coding sequence is TGTGCCAGCCCCAATCGGCAATCCGACGACAGGGTGAACACTGAAGCTTTCTTT. It specifies CASPNRQSDDRVNTEAFF.

The sample holds one count of this clonotype. This rearrangement joins TRBV20-1 to TRBJ2-7; D unclear. The length of the CDR3 is 13 residues. Germline loops: CDR1 DFQATT, CDR2 SNEGSKA (reference sequence). The germline V and J ends were trimmed by 6 bases and 6 bases, with 18 bases remaining between them. Here the CDR3 DNA reads TGCAGTGCCCGGTTGGGCAGGTCTATCGAGCAGTACTTC. Encoded protein: CSARLGRSIEQYF.

In this sample, this clonotype turned up a few times. The J gene is TRBJ2-7, the V gene TRBV29-1; no clear D gene. The germline V and J ends were trimmed by 3 bases and 4 bases, with 7 bases remaining between them. This CDR3 has 11 amino acids. Germline V lookup: CDR1 SQVTM, CDR2 ANQGSEA. The CDR3 sequence is CSVEDVYEQYF. The CDR3 nucleotides are TGCAGCGTTGAGGACGTTTACGAGCAGTACTTC.

The genes are TRBV5-1 and TRBJ2-1; D unclear. Germline values: CDR1 SGHRS, CDR2 YFSETQ. V lost 2 bases and J lost 2, with 11 bases in between. There are 15 residues in the CDR3. The CDR3 reads CASSFGRIPYNEQFF. In nucleotides, the CDR3 is TGCGCCAGCAGCTTTGGTCGGATACCCTACAATGAGCAGTTCTTC.

The genes are TRBV9 and TRBJ2-1; 8 bases align to TRBD2. J was trimmed by 8 bases and V by 2 bases; bases with no gene match: 6. This CDR3 is built from 14 residues. Germline assignment: CDR1 SGDLS and CDR2 YYNGEE. CDR3 residues: CASSVGGLVDEQFF. The DNA of the CDR3 is TGTGCCAGCAGCGTCGGGGGACTAGTTGATGAGCAGTTCTTC.

The chain combines TRBV19 with TRBJ2-1; D not resolved. The ends were cut back, 9 bases at V and 6 bases at J, with 15 bases in the middle. This CDR3 is built from 13 residues. Germline V gene data show CDR1 as LNHDA and CDR2 as SQIVND (reference sequence). The CDR3: CASKQVPGNEQFF. The CDR3 DNA reads TGTGCCAGCAAGCAAGTCCCGGGCAATGAGCAGTTCTTC.

V is TRBV7-9 and J is TRBJ1-2; D possibly corresponds to TRBD1 (6 bases). The CDR3 runs 13 residues. V was clipped by 5 bases and J by 4 bases, with 11 bases between them. Germline V CDR1 and CDR2: SEHNR, FQNEAQ (reference sequence). The CDR3 sequence: CASSPQGPYGYTF. The CDR3, as DNA: TGTGCCAGCAGCCCCCAGGGGCCCTATGGCTACACCTTC.